The TCR beta chain under discussion was sequenced for a study of CD8+CD57+ T cells in acquired aplastic anemia. As for the study in general: An average of 3.2 ug of DNA was obtained from sorted CD4+ and CD8+ cells. Healthy donor sequencing depth: 9.5 million to 10.8 million CD4+, roughly 11 million CD8+ reads.

The sample holds many counts of this clonotype. As yet, its antigen is unknown. Genomic DNA acted as the template from which TCR beta VDJ combination and CDR3 sequence profiling were carried out. MiXCR, run by TCRdb on the reads, gives a single entry per CDR3 protein. This sample carries approximately 170,000 distinct CDR3 sequences, less than 70% of them seen once, and the ten largest clones take roughly 15%. Study-level results: It was found that under 30 CD8+ CDR3 sequences were shared between patients and controls.

CDR1 and CDR2 (germline): PRHDT, FYEKMQ (reference sequence). The CDR3 is 17 residues long. The ends lost 5 bases at V and 9 bases at J; junction bases unmatched: 16. Sequenced: sorted CD4+, CD8+, or CD8+CD57+ T cells (not recorded which) from PBMCs. The receptor was derived from a human donor in good health, serving as a control. The chain links TRBV13 to TRBJ2-1; 10 bases align to TRBD2. CDR3 coding DNA: TGTGCCAGCAGCCTTTTAGCGGGGGGCATCCTACAAGGTGAGCAGTTCTTC. Translation gives CASSLLAGGILQGEQFF. The entire variable domain, with the rest obtained from reference TRBV13 and TRBJ2-1, is as follows: AAGVIQSPRHLIKEKRETATLKCYPIPRHDTVYWYQQGPGQDPQFLISFYEKMQSDKGSIPDRFSAQQFSDYHSELNMSSLELGDSALYFCASSLLAGGILQGEQFFGPGTRLTVL.